This entry concerns a single TCR beta chain. The V gene end was trimmed by 1 base and the J gene end by 2 bases; junction bases not matched to a gene: 5. In germline, CDR1 is MNHEY, CDR2 SVGAGI. The CDR3 consists of 16 residues. These data belong to a study of blood T cell repertoires in COVID-19. The protocol was immunoSEQ multiplex PCR, while the TCRdb copy is restricted to in-frame clones and leaves out a portion. This sample yields about 380,000 clones, of which about 87% are seen a single time; 1% to 1.5% belongs to the top ten. Participants were aged 18 to 89 years, lived in some 23 US areas, and enrolled virtually.

This chain joins TRBV6-5 and TRBJ1-2, with 9 bases aligning to TRBD1. Input material: PBMCs or T cells enriched from blood (not recorded which). The origin of this receptor is a man aged 30 to 45 who had recovered from COVID-19. Here the CDR3 DNA reads TGTGCCAGCAGTTACTTCGGGACAGGGTGGAACTATGGCTACACCTTC. It encodes CASSYFGTGWNYGYTF.